This record looks at one T cell receptor (beta chain) sequence and its context. TCRdb recomputed calls from the 5' RACE reads with MiXCR, one row per CDR3 protein. Of 550,000 to 650,000 distinct CDR3 sequences in the sample, around 15% were seen once. This sample is drawn from a study of T-cell memory formation after mild COVID-19. Study summary: For the most part, TCR clusters were specific to one donor.

V lost 5 bases to trimming and J lost 4 bases; unmatched junction nucleotides: 6. Per germline, CDR1 SGHAT and CDR2 FQNNGV. This CDR3 is built from 16 residues. The chain joins TRBV11-2 to TRBJ2-1; TRBD2 aligns across 12 bases. The sequenced sample was PBMCs or a T cell subset sorted from them (not recorded which). The sequence was obtained from an adult woman who had mild COVID-19 (a few samples of this study predate the infection). Cell type and time point are not known. DNA of the CDR3: TGTGCCAGCAGCCTCATGACTAGCGGGGGTTACAATGAGCAGTTCTTC. Translated: CASSLMTSGGYNEQFF. The whole variable domain, remainder taken from reference TRBV11-2 and TRBJ2-1, is EAGVAQSPRYKIIEKRQSVAFWCNPISGHATLYWYQQILGQGPKLLIQFQNNGVVDDSQLPKDRFSAERLKGVDSTLKIQPAKLEDSAVYLCASSLMTSGGYNEQFFGPGTRLTVL.